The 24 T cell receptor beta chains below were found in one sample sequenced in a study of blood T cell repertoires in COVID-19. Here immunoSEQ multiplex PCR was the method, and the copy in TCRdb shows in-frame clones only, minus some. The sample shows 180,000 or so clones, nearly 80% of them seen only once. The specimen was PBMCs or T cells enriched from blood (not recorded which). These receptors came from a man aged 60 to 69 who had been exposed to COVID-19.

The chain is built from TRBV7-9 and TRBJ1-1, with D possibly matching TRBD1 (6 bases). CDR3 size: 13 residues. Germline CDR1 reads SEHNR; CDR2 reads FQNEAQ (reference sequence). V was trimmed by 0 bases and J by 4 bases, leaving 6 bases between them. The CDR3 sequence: CASSLAGATEAFF. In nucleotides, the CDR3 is TGTGCCAGCAGCTTAGCGGGGGCCACTGAAGCTTTCTTT.

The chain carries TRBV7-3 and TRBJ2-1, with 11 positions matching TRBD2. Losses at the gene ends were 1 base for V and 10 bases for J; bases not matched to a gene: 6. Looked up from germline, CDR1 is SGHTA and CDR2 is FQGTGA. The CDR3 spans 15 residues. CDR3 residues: CASSLRVAGGKEQFF. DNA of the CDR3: TGTGCCAGCAGCTTAAGAGTAGCGGGAGGGAAAGAGCAGTTCTTC. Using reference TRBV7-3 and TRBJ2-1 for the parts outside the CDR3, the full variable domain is GAGVSQTPSNKVTEKGKYVELRCDPISGHTALYWYRQSLGQGPEFLIYFQGTGAADDSGLPNDRFFAVRPEGSVSTLKIQRTERGDSAVYLCASSLRVAGGKEQFFGPGTRLTVL.

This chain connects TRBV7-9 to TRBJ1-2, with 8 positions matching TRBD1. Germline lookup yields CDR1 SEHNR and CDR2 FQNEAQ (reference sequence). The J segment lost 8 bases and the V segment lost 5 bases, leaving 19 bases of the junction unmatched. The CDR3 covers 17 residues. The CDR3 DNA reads TGTGCCAGCAGCCCTATCACCCCAGGACAGGGACGACGCGGCTACACCTTC. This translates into CASSPITPGQGRRGYTF.

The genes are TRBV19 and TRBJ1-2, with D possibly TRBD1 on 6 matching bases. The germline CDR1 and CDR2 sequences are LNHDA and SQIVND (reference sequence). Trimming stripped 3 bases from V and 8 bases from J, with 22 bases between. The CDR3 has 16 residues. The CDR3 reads CASSMVGGLYRAGYTF. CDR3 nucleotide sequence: TGTGCCAGTAGTATGGTGGGTGGTTTGTACAGGGCCGGCTACACCTTC. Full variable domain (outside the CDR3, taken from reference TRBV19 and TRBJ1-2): DGGITQSPKYLFRKEGQNVTLSCEQNLNHDAMYWYRQDPGQGLRLIYYSQIVNDFQKGDIAEGYSVSREKKESFPLTVTSAQKNPTAFYLCASSMVGGLYRAGYTFGSGTRLTVV.

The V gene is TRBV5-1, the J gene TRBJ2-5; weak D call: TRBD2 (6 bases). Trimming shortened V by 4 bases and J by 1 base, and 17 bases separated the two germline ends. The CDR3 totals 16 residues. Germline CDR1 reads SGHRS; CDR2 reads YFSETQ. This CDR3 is CASSRSGGSVQETQYF. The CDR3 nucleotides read TGCGCCAGCAGCCGGAGCGGAGGGAGTGTCCAAGAGACCCAGTACTTC.

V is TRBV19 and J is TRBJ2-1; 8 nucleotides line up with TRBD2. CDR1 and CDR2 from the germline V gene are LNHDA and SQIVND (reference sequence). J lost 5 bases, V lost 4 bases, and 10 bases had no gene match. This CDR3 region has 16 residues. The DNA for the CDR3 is TGTGCCAGTAGTAGTGGGGGACTAGAAAAGAACAATGAGCAGTTCTTC. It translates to CASSSGGLEKNNEQFF.

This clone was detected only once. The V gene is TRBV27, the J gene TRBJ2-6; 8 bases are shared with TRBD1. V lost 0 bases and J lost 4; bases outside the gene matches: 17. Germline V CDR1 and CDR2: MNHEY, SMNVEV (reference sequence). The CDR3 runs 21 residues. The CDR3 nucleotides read TGTGCCAGCAGTTTATCGTTTCTGGCGGGCAGGGGGCGCGCCGGGGCCAACGTCCTGACTTTC. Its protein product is CASSLSFLAGRGRAGANVLTF.

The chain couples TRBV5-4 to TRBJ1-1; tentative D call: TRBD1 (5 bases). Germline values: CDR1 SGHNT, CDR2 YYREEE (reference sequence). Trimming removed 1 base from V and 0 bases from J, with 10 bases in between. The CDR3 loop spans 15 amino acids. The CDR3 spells CASSLPQGVNTEAFF. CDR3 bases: TGTGCCAGCAGCTTGCCCCAGGGCGTGAACACTGAAGCTTTCTTT.

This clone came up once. DNA for the CDR3: TGCAGTGCTAGAGACGGCTACGAGCAGTACTTC. Encoded protein: CSARDGYEQYF. This chain uses TRBV20-1 with TRBJ2-7, with unresolved D. In germline, CDR1 is DFQATT, CDR2 SNEGSKA (reference sequence). The CDR3 runs 11 residues. V lost 0 bases, J lost 3 bases, and 3 bases lay in between.

CDR3 nucleotide sequence: TGTGCCACCAGTGATTGGGGGGGCGAGCAGTACTTC. This gives the protein CATSDWGGEQYF. The chain links TRBV24-1 to TRBJ2-7; 7 nucleotides align to TRBD2. CDR1 is KGHDR, CDR2 SFDVKD, per germline. V gave up 2 bases and J gave up 6 bases; unmatched junction bases: 0. This CDR3 has 12 amino acids.

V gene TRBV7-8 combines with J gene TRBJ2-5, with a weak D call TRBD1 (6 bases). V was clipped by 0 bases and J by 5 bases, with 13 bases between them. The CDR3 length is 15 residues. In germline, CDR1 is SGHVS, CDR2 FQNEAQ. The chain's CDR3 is CASSLAGGVAETQYF. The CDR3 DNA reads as TGTGCCAGCAGCTTAGCAGGGGGAGTGGCCGAGACCCAGTACTTC.

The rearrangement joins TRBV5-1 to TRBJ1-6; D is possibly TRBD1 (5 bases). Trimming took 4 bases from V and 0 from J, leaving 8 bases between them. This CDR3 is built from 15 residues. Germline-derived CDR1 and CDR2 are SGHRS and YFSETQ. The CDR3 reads CASSSDSSYNSPLHF. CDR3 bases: TGCGCCAGCAGCAGTGACAGCTCCTATAATTCACCCCTCCACTTT.

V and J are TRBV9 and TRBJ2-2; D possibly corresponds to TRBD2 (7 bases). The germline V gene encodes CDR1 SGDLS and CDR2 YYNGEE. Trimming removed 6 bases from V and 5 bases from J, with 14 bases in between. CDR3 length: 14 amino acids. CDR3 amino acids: CASIGGRGTGELFF. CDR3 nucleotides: TGTGCCAGCATCGGGGGGCGGGGGACCGGGGAGCTGTTTTTT. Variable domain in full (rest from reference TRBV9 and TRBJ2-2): DSGVTQTPKHLITATGQRVTLRCSPRSGDLSVYWYQQSLDQGLQFLIQYYNGEERAKGNILERFSAQQFPDLHSELNLSSLELGDSALYFCASIGGRGTGELFFGEGSRLTVL.

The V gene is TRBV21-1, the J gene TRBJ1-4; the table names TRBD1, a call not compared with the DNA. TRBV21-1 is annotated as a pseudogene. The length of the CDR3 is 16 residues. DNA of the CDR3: TGTGCCAGCAGCAAAGATCGCAGTTCAACTAATGAAAAACTGTTTTTT. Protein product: CASSKDRSSTNEKLFF.

This CDR3 is CASSSGLVFYEQYF. The CDR3 region has the DNA TGTGCCAGCAGCTCTGGACTAGTTTTCTACGAGCAGTACTTC. The rearrangement links TRBV7-3 to TRBJ2-7; 7 bases are shared with TRBD2. The junction had 6 bases not matched to a gene; V was cut back by 4 bases and J by 3 bases. Per the germline V gene, CDR1 is SGHTA and CDR2 is FQGTGA. The CDR3 contains 14 residues.

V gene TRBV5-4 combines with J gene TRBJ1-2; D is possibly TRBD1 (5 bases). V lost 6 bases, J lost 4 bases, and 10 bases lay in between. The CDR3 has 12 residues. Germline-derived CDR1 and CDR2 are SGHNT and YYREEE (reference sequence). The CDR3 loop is CASMRQGYGYTF. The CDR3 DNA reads TGTGCCAGCATGCGGCAGGGCTATGGCTACACCTTC.

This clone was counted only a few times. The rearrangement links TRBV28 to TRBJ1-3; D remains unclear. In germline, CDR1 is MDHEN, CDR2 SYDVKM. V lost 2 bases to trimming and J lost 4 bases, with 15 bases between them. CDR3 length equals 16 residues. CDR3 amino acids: CASSLARREAGNTIYF. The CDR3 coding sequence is TGTGCCAGCAGTTTAGCCCGGAGGGAGGCGGGAAACACCATATATTTT.

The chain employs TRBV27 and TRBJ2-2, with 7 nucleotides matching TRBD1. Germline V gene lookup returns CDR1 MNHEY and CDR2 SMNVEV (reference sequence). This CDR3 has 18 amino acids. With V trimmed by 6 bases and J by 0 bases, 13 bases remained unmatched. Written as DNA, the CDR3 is TGTGCCAGCAGACAAAGGGGACAGATCTACGCGAACACCGGGGAGCTGTTTTTT. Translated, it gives CASRQRGQIYANTGELFF.

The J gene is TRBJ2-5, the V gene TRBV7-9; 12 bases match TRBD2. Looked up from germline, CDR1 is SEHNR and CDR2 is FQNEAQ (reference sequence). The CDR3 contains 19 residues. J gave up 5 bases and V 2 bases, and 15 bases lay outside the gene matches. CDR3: CASSLSPLRLAGAKETQYF. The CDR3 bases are TGTGCCAGCAGCTTAAGTCCGCTCCGACTAGCGGGAGCCAAGGAGACCCAGTACTTC.

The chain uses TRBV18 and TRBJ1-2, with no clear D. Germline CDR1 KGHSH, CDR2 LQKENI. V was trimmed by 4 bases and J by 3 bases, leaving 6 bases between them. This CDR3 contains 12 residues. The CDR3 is CASSLSDYGYTF. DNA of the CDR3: TGTGCCAGCTCACTCAGCGACTATGGCTACACCTTC.

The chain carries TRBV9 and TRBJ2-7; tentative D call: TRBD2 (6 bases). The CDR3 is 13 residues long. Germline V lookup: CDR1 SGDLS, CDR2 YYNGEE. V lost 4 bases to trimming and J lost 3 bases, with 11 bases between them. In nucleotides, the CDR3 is TGTGCCAGCAGCTCCCGGGGGTACTACGAGCAGTACTTC. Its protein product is CASSSRGYYEQYF. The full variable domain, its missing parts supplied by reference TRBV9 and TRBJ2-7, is DSGVTQTPKHLITATGQRVTLRCSPRSGDLSVYWYQQSLDQGLQFLIQYYNGEERAKGNILERFSAQQFPDLHSELNLSSLELGDSALYFCASSSRGYYEQYFGPGTRLTVT.

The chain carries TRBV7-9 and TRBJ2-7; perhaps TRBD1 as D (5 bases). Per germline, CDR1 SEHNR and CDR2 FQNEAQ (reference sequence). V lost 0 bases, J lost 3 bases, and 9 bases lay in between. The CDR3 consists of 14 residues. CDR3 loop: CASSLALGDYEQYF. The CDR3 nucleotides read TGTGCCAGCAGCTTAGCTCTAGGGGACTACGAGCAGTACTTC.

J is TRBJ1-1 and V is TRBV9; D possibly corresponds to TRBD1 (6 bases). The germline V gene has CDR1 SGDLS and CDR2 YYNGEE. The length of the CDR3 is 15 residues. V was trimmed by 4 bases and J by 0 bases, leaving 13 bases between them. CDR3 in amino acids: CASSPSNRVNTEAFF. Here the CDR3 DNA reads TGTGCCAGCAGCCCCTCTAACAGGGTGAACACTGAAGCTTTCTTT.

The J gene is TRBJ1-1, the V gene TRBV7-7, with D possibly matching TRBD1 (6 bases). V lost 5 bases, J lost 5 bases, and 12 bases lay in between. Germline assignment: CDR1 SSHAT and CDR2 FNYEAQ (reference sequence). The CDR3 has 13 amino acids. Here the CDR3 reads CASSQGGGTEAFF. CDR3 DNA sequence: TGTGCCAGCAGCCAAGGGGGGGGAACTGAAGCTTTCTTT.